Listed here is a single T cell receptor (beta chain). Its antigen is currently unknown. Unique molecular identifiers had been added to the TCR beta cDNA libraries. TCRdb fed the PCR reads into MiXCR, producing one record per CDR3 protein. The sample shows a few hundred thousand distinct CDR3 sequences, under 55% of them seen only once. The V end was cut by 6 bases, the J end by 1 base, with 10 bases between. Germline V gene lookup returns CDR1 DFQATT and CDR2 SNEGSKA (reference sequence). The CDR3 is 13 residues long. This specimen belongs to a study of post-analysis software for immune sequencing data. Study findings and constraints: Strong co-clustering by F measure was evident for samples that had been prepared in the same batch. Roughly 5 TRBV segments, including TRBV5-6, TRBV5-1 and TRBV20-1, were more frequent in patients than controls.

What was sequenced was blood. The origin of this receptor is a girl aged 10-17 years with multiple sclerosis. The chain carries TRBV20-1 and TRBJ1-5; D not resolved. The CDR3, as DNA: TGCAGTGCCCCTGTTCGAAGCAATCAGCCCCAGCATTTT. It specifies CSAPVRSNQPQHF.